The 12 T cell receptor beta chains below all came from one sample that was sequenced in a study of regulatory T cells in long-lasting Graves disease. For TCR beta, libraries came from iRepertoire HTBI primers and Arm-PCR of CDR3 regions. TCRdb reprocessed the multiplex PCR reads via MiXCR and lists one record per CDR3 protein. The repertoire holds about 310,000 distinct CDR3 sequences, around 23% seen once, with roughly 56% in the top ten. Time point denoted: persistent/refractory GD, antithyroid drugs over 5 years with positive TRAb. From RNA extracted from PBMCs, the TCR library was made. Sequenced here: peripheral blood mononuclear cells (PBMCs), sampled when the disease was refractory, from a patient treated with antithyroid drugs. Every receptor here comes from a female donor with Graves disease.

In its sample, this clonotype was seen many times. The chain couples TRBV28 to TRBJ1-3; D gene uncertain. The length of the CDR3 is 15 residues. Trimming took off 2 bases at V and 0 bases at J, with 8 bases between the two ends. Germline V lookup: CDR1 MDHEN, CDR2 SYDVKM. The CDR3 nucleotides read TGTGCCAGCAGTTTAAACATCAACTCTGGAAACACCATATATTTT. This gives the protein CASSLNINSGNTIYF.

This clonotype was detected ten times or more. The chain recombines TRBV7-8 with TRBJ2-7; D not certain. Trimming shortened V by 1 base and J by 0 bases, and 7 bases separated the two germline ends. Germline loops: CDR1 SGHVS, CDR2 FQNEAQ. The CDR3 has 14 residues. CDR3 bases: TGTGCCAGCAGCTTAGGTCGGTACTCCTACGAGCAGTACTTC. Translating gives CASSLGRYSYEQYF.

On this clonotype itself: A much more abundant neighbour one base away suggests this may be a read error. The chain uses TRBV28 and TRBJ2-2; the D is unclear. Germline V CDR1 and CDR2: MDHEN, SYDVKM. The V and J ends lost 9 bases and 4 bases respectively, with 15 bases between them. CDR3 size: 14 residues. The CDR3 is CASIESTSTGELFF. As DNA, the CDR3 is TGTGCCAGTATCGAGTCCACGAGCACCGGGGAGCTGTTTTTT.

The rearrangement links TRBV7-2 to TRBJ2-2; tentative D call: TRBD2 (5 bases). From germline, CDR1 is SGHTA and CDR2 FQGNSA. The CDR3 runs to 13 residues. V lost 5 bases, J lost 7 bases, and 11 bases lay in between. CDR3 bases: TGTGCCAGCAGCGCCCGGGGTGGCGGGGAGCTGTTTTTT. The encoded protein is CASSARGGGELFF.

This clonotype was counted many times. In nucleotides, the CDR3 is TGTGCCAGCAGCTCGGGACTAGCTGGGACCCAGTACTTC. This sequence encodes CASSSGLAGTQYF. The chain combines TRBV7-2 with TRBJ2-5; 9 positions agree with TRBD2. V lost 4 bases to trimming and J lost 7 bases; unmatched junction nucleotides: 4. The CDR3 has 13 amino acids. Germline CDR1 and CDR2: SGHTA and FQGNSA.

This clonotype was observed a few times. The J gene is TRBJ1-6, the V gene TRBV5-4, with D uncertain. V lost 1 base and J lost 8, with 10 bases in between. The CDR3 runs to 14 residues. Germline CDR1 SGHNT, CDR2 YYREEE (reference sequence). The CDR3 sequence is CASSLRGRDSPLHF. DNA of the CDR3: TGTGCCAGCAGCTTGCGGGGAAGGGATTCACCCCTCCACTTT.

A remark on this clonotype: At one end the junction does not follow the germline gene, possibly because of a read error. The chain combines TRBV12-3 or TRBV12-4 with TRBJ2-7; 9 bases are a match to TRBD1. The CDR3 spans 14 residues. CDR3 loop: CASTLGTGPYERYF. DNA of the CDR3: TGTGCCAGCACTTTGGGGACAGGGCCCTACGAGCGGTACTTC.

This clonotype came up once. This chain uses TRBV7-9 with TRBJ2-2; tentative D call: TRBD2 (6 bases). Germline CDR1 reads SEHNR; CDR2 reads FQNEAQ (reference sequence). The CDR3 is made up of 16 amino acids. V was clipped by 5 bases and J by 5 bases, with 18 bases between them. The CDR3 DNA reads TGTGCCAGCAGCCCCAGCTTTCCGGGGGAAACCGGGGAGCTGTTTTTT. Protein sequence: CASSPSFPGETGELFF. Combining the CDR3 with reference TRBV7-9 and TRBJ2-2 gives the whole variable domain DTGVSQNPRHKITKRGQNVTFRCDPISEHNRLYWYRQTLGQGPEFLTYFQNEAQLEKSRLLSDRFSAERPKGSFSTLEIQRTEQGDSAMYLCASSPSFPGETGELFFGEGSRLTVL.

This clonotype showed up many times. CDR3 coding DNA: TGTGCCAGCAGCGCTGACAGACAAATGAGAACAAATTCACCCCTCCACTTT. The encoded protein is CASSADRQMRTNSPLHF. The chain employs TRBV6-1 and TRBJ1-6; weak D call: TRBD1 (5 bases). Trimming removed 6 bases from V and 7 bases from J, with 22 bases in between. The CDR3 is made up of 17 amino acids. Looked up from germline, CDR1 is MNHNS and CDR2 is SASEGT.

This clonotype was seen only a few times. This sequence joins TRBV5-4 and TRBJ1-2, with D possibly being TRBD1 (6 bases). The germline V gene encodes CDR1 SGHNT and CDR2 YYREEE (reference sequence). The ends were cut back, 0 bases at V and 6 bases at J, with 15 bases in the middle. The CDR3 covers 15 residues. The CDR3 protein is CASSLVGGRRDGYTF. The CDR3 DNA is TGTGCCAGCAGCTTGGTTGGGGGGCGACGGGATGGCTACACCTTC.

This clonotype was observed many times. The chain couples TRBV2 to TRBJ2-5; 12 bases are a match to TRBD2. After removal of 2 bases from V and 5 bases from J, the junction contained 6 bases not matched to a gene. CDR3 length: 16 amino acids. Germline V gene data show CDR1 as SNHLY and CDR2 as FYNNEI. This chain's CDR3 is CASSELLAGGQETQYF. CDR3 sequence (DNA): TGTGCCAGCAGTGAATTGCTAGCGGGAGGGCAGGAGACCCAGTACTTC.

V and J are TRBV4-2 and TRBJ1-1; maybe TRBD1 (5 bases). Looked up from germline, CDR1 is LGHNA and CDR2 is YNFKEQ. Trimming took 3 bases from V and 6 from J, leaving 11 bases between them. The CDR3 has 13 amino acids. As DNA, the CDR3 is TGTGCCAGCAGCCATGTCGCGGGGCCTGAAGCTTTCTTT. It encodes CASSHVAGPEAFF.